Presented here are 25 T cell receptor beta chains from one specimen sequenced in a study of CD8+ T cells in alopecia areata. Isolated RNA was reverse transcribed into cDNA used as the sequencing template. Sequencing used immunoSEQ multiplex PCR; TCRdb keeps in-frame clones, though not all of them. The repertoire includes about 270,000 clones, 60% of them detected once, and about 0.88% sits in the top ten. Treatment of the sample: oral pan-JAK inhibitor, 5-10 mg twice daily. The starting material was CD4+ T cells sorted from blood, obtained around week 54, from a patient treated with tofacitinib. Source of these receptors: a human donor with alopecia areata.

This clone has more than one count but fewer than ten. The chain links TRBV5-6 to TRBJ2-1; a weak D match, TRBD1 (5 bases). Trimming shortened V by 0 bases and J by 0 bases, and 10 bases separated the two germline ends. This CDR3 is built from 16 residues. Germline loops: CDR1 SGHDT, CDR2 YYEEEE. CDR3 in amino acids: CASSLAGMSSYNEQFF. CDR3 coding DNA: TGTGCCAGCAGCTTGGCAGGGATGAGCTCCTACAATGAGCAGTTCTTC.

This clone came up a few times. The J gene is TRBJ2-2, the V gene TRBV4-1; 9 bases agree with TRBD2. The CDR3 is made up of 15 amino acids. The germline V gene encodes CDR1 MGHRA and CDR2 YSYEKL. The J segment lost 1 base and the V segment lost 6 bases, leaving 3 bases of the junction unmatched. This chain's CDR3 is CASSRLAVNTGELFF. For the CDR3, the DNA is TGCGCCAGCAGTCGACTAGCGGTGAACACCGGGGAGCTGTTTTTT.

The rearrangement links TRBV29-1 to TRBJ2-7, with D perhaps TRBD1 (6 bases). Trimming cost V 7 bases and J 6 bases, with 19 bases left between them. CDR1 is SQVTM and CDR2 is ANQGSEA in the germline V gene. CDR3 length: 13 residues. The CDR3, as DNA: TGCAGCGCCGTGGGGGCTCCTTTGTCCGAGCAGTACTTC. Its protein is CSAVGAPLSEQYF.

Concerning this clone itself: This specimen includes other DNA sequences encoding the same CDR3. The J gene is TRBJ1-2, the V gene TRBV30, with a possible D match to TRBD1 (5 bases). Germline V CDR1 and CDR2: GTSNPN, SVGIG (reference sequence). This CDR3 has 11 amino acids. The germline V and J ends were trimmed by 3 bases and 5 bases, with 7 bases remaining between them. The CDR3 region is CAWSTGYGYTF. CDR3 in DNA: TGTGCCTGGAGCACAGGTTATGGCTACACCTTC.

V and J are TRBV29-1 and TRBJ2-5; TRBD1 matches 7 bases. Germline V gene sequence: CDR1 SQVTM, CDR2 ANQGSEA. V was clipped by 3 bases and J by 0 bases; unmatched bases: 7. CDR3 size: 15 residues. CDR3: CSVDIWTGDQETQYF. CDR3 sequence (DNA): TGCAGCGTTGATATTTGGACAGGTGACCAAGAGACCCAGTACTTC.

The J gene is TRBJ2-7, the V gene TRBV30; no clear D. From germline, CDR1 is GTSNPN and CDR2 SVGIG (reference sequence). The CDR3 loop spans 11 amino acids. V lost 0 bases to trimming and J lost 7 bases, with 7 bases between them. CDR3 residues: CAWSVLREQYF. In DNA, the CDR3 is TGTGCCTGGAGTGTACTCCGGGAGCAGTACTTC. Full variable domain (rest looked up from reference TRBV30 and TRBJ2-7): SQTIHQWPATLVQPVGSPLSLECTVEGTSNPNLYWYRQAAGRGLQLLFYSVGIGQISSEVPQNLSASRPQDRQFILSSKKLLLSDSGFYLCAWSVLREQYFGPGTRLTVT.

This chain uses TRBV5-1 with TRBJ2-3; 8 bases align to TRBD2. V lost 0 bases to trimming and J lost 4 bases; unmatched junction nucleotides: 4. From germline, CDR1 is SGHRS and CDR2 YFSETQ. The CDR3 spans 15 residues. This chain's CDR3 is CASSLAAGVADTQYF. CDR3 DNA: TGCGCCAGCAGCTTGGCAGCGGGGGTGGCAGATACGCAGTATTTT. The whole variable domain, filled in from reference TRBV5-1 and TRBJ2-3, reads KAGVTQTPRYLIKTRGQQVTLSCSPISGHRSVSWYQQTPGQGLQFLFEYFSETQRNKGNFPGRFSGRQFSNSRSEMNVSTLELGDSALYLCASSLAAGVADTQYFGPGTRLTVL.

This chain uses TRBV29-1 with TRBJ1-1; tentative D call: TRBD1 (5 bases). V lost 7 bases, J lost 0 bases, and 12 bases lay in between. Germline lookup yields CDR1 SQVTM and CDR2 ANQGSEA. The CDR3 is 13 residues long. CDR3 sequence reads: CSAATVMNTEAFF. The DNA of the CDR3 is TGCAGCGCCGCGACAGTCATGAACACTGAAGCTTTCTTT.

The gene calls are TRBV18 and TRBJ2-5; D is unresolved. The CDR3 loop spans 11 amino acids. Trimming took 6 bases from V and 3 from J, leaving 5 bases between them. CDR1 and CDR2 (germline): KGHSH, LQKENI. As DNA, the CDR3 is TGTGCCAGCTCCCAAGAAGAGACCCAGTACTTC. Amino acids: CASSQEETQYF.

The rearrangement joins TRBV9 to TRBJ2-2; 10 bases match TRBD1. The CDR3 runs to 15 residues. CDR1 is SGDLS, CDR2 YYNGEE, per germline. The trim removed 6 bases at V and 6 bases at J, leaving 8 bases unmatched. CDR3 protein: CASTLWGTGAGELFF. The CDR3 coding sequence is TGTGCCAGCACGCTCTGGGGGACAGGGGCCGGGGAGCTGTTTTTT.

This clone was recorded only once. The genes are TRBV30 and TRBJ2-3; no definite D call. The CDR3 is made up of 13 amino acids. Germline CDR1 and CDR2: GTSNPN and SVGIG (reference sequence). V lost 1 base and J 4 bases, leaving 9 bases between the germline ends. In nucleotides, the CDR3 is TGTGCCTGGAGTGGGAACCGTGCAGATACGCAGTATTTT. Amino acid sequence: CAWSGNRADTQYF.

This chain uses TRBV6-1 with TRBJ1-1; D perhaps matches TRBD1 (6 bases). The V end lost 6 bases, the J end lost 4 bases, and 15 bases lay between the germline ends. CDR3 length: 14 amino acids. Germline lookup yields CDR1 MNHNS and CDR2 SASEGT. The CDR3: CASRARGSGTEAFF. CDR3 coding DNA: TGTGCCAGCAGGGCCAGGGGAAGCGGCACTGAAGCTTTCTTT.

This clone was seen a single time. The chain uses TRBV30 and TRBJ2-5; D not certain. The germline gives CDR1 GTSNPN, CDR2 SVGIG (reference sequence). The V end lost 3 bases, the J end lost 5 bases, and 10 bases lay between the germline ends. This CDR3 contains 12 residues. DNA of the CDR3: TGTGCCTGGAGCCTCCCCCCGGAGACCCAGTACTTC. Protein: CAWSLPPETQYF.

V is TRBV30 and J is TRBJ1-1; 7 bases are a match to TRBD1. CDR1 is GTSNPN, CDR2 SVGIG, per germline (reference sequence). The V and J ends lost 2 bases and 5 bases, in that order; junction bases with no gene match: 8. The CDR3 has 14 residues. The CDR3 DNA is TGTGCCTGGAGTAACCGACAGGGTACGACTGAAGCTTTCTTT. This encodes CAWSNRQGTTEAFF.

V is TRBV29-1 and J is TRBJ2-2, with D uncertain. In germline, CDR1 is SQVTM, CDR2 ANQGSEA. Trimming shortened V by 4 bases and J by 4 bases, and 13 bases separated the two germline ends. The CDR3 sequence is 14 residues long. This CDR3 reads CSVGAVGATGELFF. The CDR3 nucleotides are TGCAGCGTTGGGGCAGTCGGCGCCACCGGGGAGCTGTTTTTT.

A remark on this clone: The junction shows a germline mismatch at one end, possibly a read error. This chain links TRBV6-1 with TRBJ2-5, with 7 bases fitting TRBD1. CDR3 length: 15 amino acids. Germline CDR1 is MNHNS and CDR2 is SASEGT. The CDR3, as DNA: TGTGCCAGCAGGGAAGTGACAGGGCCCGGCGAGACCCAGTACTTC. Its protein is CASREVTGPGETQYF.

V usage is TRBV2 and J usage is TRBJ2-3; D may be TRBD2 (5 bases). Between the trimmed V and J ends, which lost 6 bases and 5 bases, there was a span of 6 bases. Germline V gives CDR1 SNHLY, CDR2 FYNNEI. CDR3 length equals 11 residues. CDR3 sequence reads: CASREEDTQYF. Here the CDR3 DNA reads TGTGCCAGCAGGGAGGAAGATACGCAGTATTTT.

This chain connects TRBV30 to TRBJ2-7; possible D gene TRBD2, 6 bases. V shed 7 bases and J shed 0 bases, with 13 bases lying between them. CDR1 is GTSNPN and CDR2 is SVGIG in the germline V gene (reference sequence). The CDR3 has 13 residues. CDR3 nucleotides: TGTGCCTCGGGACTCCCGAGCTCCTACGAGCAGTACTTC. It codes for CASGLPSSYEQYF.

V is TRBV27 and J is TRBJ2-3, with 7 bases matching TRBD2. Germline-derived CDR1 and CDR2 are MNHEY and SMNVEV (reference sequence). The V gene end was trimmed by 4 bases and the J gene end by 3 bases; junction bases not matched to a gene: 7. The CDR3 is made up of 15 amino acids. This CDR3 reads CASSSAGRGTDTQYF. CDR3 nucleotides: TGTGCCAGCAGTTCTGCAGGGAGGGGAACAGATACGCAGTATTTT.

The chain uses TRBV7-2 and TRBJ2-5; D gene unclear. Germline V lookup: CDR1 SGHTA, CDR2 FQGNSA. V was cut by 6 bases and J by 0 bases, with 5 bases left in between. This CDR3 has 12 residues. CDR3 in amino acids: CASSPYQETQYF. The CDR3 coding sequence is TGTGCCAGCAGTCCGTACCAAGAGACCCAGTACTTC.

The chain employs TRBV27 and TRBJ2-7; no reliable D call. Germline CDR1 reads MNHEY; CDR2 reads SMNVEV (reference sequence). There are 12 residues in the CDR3. The germline V and J ends were trimmed by 2 bases and 7 bases, with 9 bases remaining between them. This CDR3 reads CASSLNFGEQYF. The CDR3 coding sequence is TGTGCCAGCAGTTTAAACTTTGGGGAGCAGTACTTC.

This clone has just a few counts. The chain links TRBV30 to TRBJ2-5, with D perhaps TRBD1 (6 bases). Germline V lookup: CDR1 GTSNPN, CDR2 SVGIG (reference sequence). The CDR3 length is 14 residues. V lost 2 bases and J lost 5, with 15 bases in between. CDR3 loop: CAWSQSGALETQYF. The DNA for the CDR3 is TGTGCCTGGAGTCAATCAGGGGCGCTTGAGACCCAGTACTTC.

This clone was detected a few times. The rearrangement joins TRBV4-1 to TRBJ1-1; D is ambiguous. Germline V gives CDR1 MGHRA, CDR2 YSYEKL. The V end was cut by 5 bases, the J end by 3 bases, with 19 bases between. The CDR3 has 16 residues. CDR3 protein: CASSAPLRAQDTEAFF. DNA of the CDR3: TGCGCCAGCAGCGCCCCTCTTCGGGCGCAAGACACTGAAGCTTTCTTT.

The V and J genes are TRBV30 and TRBJ2-5; 8 bases are a match to TRBD1. This CDR3 is built from 12 residues. Trimming cost V 3 bases and J 5 bases; bases outside gene matches: 2. Germline V lookup: CDR1 GTSNPN, CDR2 SVGIG (reference sequence). This CDR3 is CAWSRGHETQYF. CDR3 bases: TGTGCCTGGAGCAGGGGGCATGAGACCCAGTACTTC.

The chain joins TRBV30 to TRBJ1-2; tentative D call: TRBD1 (6 bases). Germline values: CDR1 GTSNPN, CDR2 SVGIG (reference sequence). Trimming stripped 5 bases from V and 4 bases from J, with 20 bases between. The CDR3 contains 15 residues. The CDR3 coding sequence is TGTGCCTGGCGGGACACCCGCGGGTCAAGCTATGGCTACACCTTC. It translates to CAWRDTRGSSYGYTF.